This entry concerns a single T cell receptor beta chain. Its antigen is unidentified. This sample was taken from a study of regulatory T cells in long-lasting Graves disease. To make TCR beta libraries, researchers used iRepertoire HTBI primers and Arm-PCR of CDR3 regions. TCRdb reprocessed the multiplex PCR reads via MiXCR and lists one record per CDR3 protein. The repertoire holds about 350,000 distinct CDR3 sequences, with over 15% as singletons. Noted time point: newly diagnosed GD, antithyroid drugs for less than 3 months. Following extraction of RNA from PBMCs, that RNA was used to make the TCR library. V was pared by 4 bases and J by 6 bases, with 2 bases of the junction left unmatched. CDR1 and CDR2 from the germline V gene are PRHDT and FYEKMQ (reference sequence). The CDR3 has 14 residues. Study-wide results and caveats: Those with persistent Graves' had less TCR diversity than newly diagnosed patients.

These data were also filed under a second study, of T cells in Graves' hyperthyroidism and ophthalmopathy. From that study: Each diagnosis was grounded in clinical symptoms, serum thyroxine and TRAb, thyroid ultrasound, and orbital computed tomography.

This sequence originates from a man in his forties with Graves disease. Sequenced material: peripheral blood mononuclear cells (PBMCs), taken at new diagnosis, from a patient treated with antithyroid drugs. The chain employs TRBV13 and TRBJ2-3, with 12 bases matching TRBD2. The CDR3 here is CASSSGLAGDTQYF. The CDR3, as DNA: TGTGCCAGCAGCTCCGGACTAGCGGGGGATACGCAGTATTTT. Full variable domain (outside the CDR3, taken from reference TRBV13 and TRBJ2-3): AAGVIQSPRHLIKEKRETATLKCYPIPRHDTVYWYQQGPGQDPQFLISFYEKMQSDKGSIPDRFSAQQFSDYHSELNMSSLELGDSALYFCASSSGLAGDTQYFGPGTRLTVL.